This TCR beta chain is from a study of response to subunit inactivated influenza vaccine. Points from the study as a whole: The authors offered the suggestion that each seasonal influenza vaccination recruits few new T cells.

On this clonotype: Its antigen is still unknown.

J was trimmed by 8 bases and V by 2 bases; bases with no gene match: 8. From germline, CDR1 is SGHVS and CDR2 FQNEAQ. There are 16 residues in the CDR3. TCRdb ran MiXCR on the RT-PCR reads and lists one entry per CDR3 protein. This table has around 300,000 distinct CDR3 sequences, roughly 22% appearing once. The sample here was PBMCs from blood, taken 21 months after vaccination. V gene TRBV7-8 combines with J gene TRBJ1-6; 8 bases align to TRBD1. The sequence was obtained from a man in his fifties or sixties who received an inactivated influenza vaccine. The CDR3 nucleotides are TGTGCCAGCAGCTTACGGACCGGGACAGGTGATTCACCCCTCCACTTT. Translation gives CASSLRTGTGDSPLHF.